The 17 T cell receptor beta chains below all came from one sample that was sequenced in a study of Graves' ophthalmopathy and Graves' hyperthyroidism. RNA transcripts were the source from which TCR beta CDR3 regions were amplified. The library came from an HTBI-primed first-round RT-PCR and a second-round multiplex PCR. A single record per CDR3 protein comes from TCRdb applying MiXCR to the multiplex PCR reads. The sample contains hundreds of thousands of distinct CDR3 sequences, 20% to 25% of which appear only once. The source material was peripheral blood. These receptors all stem from a woman younger than 30 with stable Graves' hyperthyroidism.

This clonotype was detected many times. V and J are TRBV4-2 and TRBJ1-3, with TRBD1 identical over 7 bases. CDR1 and CDR2 (germline): LGHNA, YNFKEQ. The CDR3 contains 16 residues. With V trimmed by 2 bases and J by 2 bases, 6 bases remained unmatched. The CDR3, as DNA: TGTGCCAGCAGCCAAAATACTCAGGGGGCTGGAAACACCATATATTTT. Translating it yields CASSQNTQGAGNTIYF.

There are many counts of this clonotype. The chain combines TRBV7-2 with TRBJ2-7; D gene uncertain. The germline gives CDR1 SGHTA, CDR2 FQGNSA. The CDR3 length is 14 residues. V was pared by 5 bases and J by 2 bases, with 13 bases between. The CDR3 nucleotides read TGTGCCAGCAGCCCTGAAAGGGCCACCTACGAGCAGTACTTC. This gives the protein CASSPERATYEQYF.

Worth noting for this clonotype: Since a much larger clone is just one base distant, this may be a read error. This chain connects TRBV11-2 to TRBJ1-5, with a tentative D call TRBD1 (6 bases). Germline-derived CDR1 and CDR2 are SGHAT and FQNNGV. The CDR3 runs 16 residues. CDR3 residues: CANSPMRGPRNQPQHF. CDR3 DNA: TGTGCCAACAGCCCTATGCGGGGGCCTCGCAATCAGCCCCAGCATTTT.

This clonotype was observed at least ten times. The genes are TRBV20-1 and TRBJ2-7; D is ambiguous. V shed 5 bases and J shed 4 bases, with 15 bases lying between them. The CDR3 extends over 13 amino acids. Germline assignment: CDR1 DFQATT and CDR2 SNEGSKA (reference sequence). CDR3 protein: CSALHHQTYEQYF. In DNA form, the CDR3 reads TGCAGTGCTCTACACCACCAGACGTACGAGCAGTACTTC.

There are many counts of this clonotype. The rearrangement links TRBV2 to TRBJ1-5; D is ambiguous. The CDR3 sequence is 15 residues long. Trimming stripped 2 bases from V and 2 bases from J, with 10 bases between. Germline V CDR1 and CDR2: SNHLY, FYNNEI. CDR3 in DNA: TGTGCCAGCAGTGAAAACAGCGAGGGCAATCAGCCCCAGCATTTT. Amino acids: CASSENSEGNQPQHF.

This clonotype occurred many times. The rearrangement links TRBV20-1 to TRBJ1-5, with D possibly being TRBD1 (5 bases). Trimming shortened V by 6 bases and J by 4 bases, and 19 bases separated the two germline ends. Germline V gene sequence: CDR1 DFQATT, CDR2 SNEGSKA (reference sequence). CDR3 length equals 15 residues. Here the CDR3 reads CSALGRAGKNQPQHF. The CDR3 bases are TGCAGTGCCCTCGGAAGGGCAGGGAAAAATCAGCCCCAGCATTTT.

This clonotype was observed many times. The rearrangement joins TRBV7-8 to TRBJ2-4, with D perhaps matching TRBD1 or TRBD2 (7 bases each). The CDR3 is 16 residues long. CDR1 and CDR2 (germline): SGHVS, FQNEAQ. With 4 bases removed from V and 0 bases from J, the gap between germline ends came to 13 bases. In DNA, the CDR3 is TGTGCCAGCAGCTCAGGGGGAGGGGGAGCCAAAAACATTCAGTACTTC. It specifies CASSSGGGGAKNIQYF.

Turning to this clonotype: One end of the junction does not line up with germline, which may come from a read error. The chain links TRBV6-1 to TRBJ1-1; possible D gene TRBD1, 6 bases. The CDR3 is 14 residues long. Germline V gene sequence: CDR1 MNHNS, CDR2 SASEGT. CDR3 bases: TGTGCCAGCAGTGAACGGAGACAGGACACTGAAGCTCTCTTT. Its protein product is CASSERRQDTEALF.

This clonotype appeared a few times. The chain combines TRBV6-1 with TRBJ2-7; 7 nucleotides agree with TRBD2. With V trimmed by 10 bases and J by 6 bases, 12 bases remained unmatched. Germline lookup yields CDR1 MNHNS and CDR2 SASEGT. This CDR3 contains 13 residues. The DNA of the CDR3 is TGTGCCACCCTGACTGGACCGGGGGGCGAGCAGTACTTC. Its protein product is CATLTGPGGEQYF.

The sample holds a few counts of this clonotype. This chain connects TRBV20-1 to TRBJ2-7; TRBD2 might be the D (6 bases). The germline V gene encodes CDR1 DFQATT and CDR2 SNEGSKA (reference sequence). Trimming shortened V by 2 bases and J by 3 bases, and 14 bases separated the two germline ends. There are 14 residues in the CDR3. CDR3: CSARKGEGLYEQYF. Here the CDR3 DNA reads TGCAGTGCTAGAAAAGGCGAGGGACTCTACGAGCAGTACTTC.

This clonotype was counted only a few times. This sequence joins TRBV4-1 and TRBJ2-2, with D hard to call. CDR1 and CDR2 from the germline V gene are MGHRA and YSYEKL. This CDR3 region has 16 residues. Trimming cost V 1 base and J 7 bases, with 16 bases left between them. The DNA of the CDR3 is TGCGCCAGCAGCCAAGGTTTGGTAGCAGGCTTCGGGGAGCTGTTTTTT. As protein: CASSQGLVAGFGELFF.

This clonotype was detected ten times or more. The CDR3 is CSALGLAGRYEQYF. In DNA form, the CDR3 reads TGCAGTGCGCTGGGACTAGCGGGAAGGTACGAGCAGTACTTC. The chain joins TRBV20-1 to TRBJ2-7; 13 nucleotides line up with TRBD2. The CDR3 runs to 14 residues. V shed 6 bases, J shed 4 bases, and the junction held 6 bases outside the gene matches. Germline assignment: CDR1 DFQATT and CDR2 SNEGSKA (reference sequence).

There are many counts of this clonotype. The gene calls are TRBV19 and TRBJ2-5, with D unclear. V lost 5 bases and J lost 5, with 18 bases in between. The CDR3 is made up of 15 amino acids. Per the germline V gene, CDR1 is LNHDA and CDR2 is SQIVND (reference sequence). The CDR3 bases are TGTGCCAGTAGTTTGACCAGGCGGAGCCGGGAGACCCAGTACTTC. Its translation is CASSLTRRSRETQYF.

The sample holds a few counts of this clonotype. The J gene is TRBJ1-5, the V gene TRBV7-8; D is perhaps TRBD1 (5 bases). This CDR3 is built from 16 residues. In germline, CDR1 is SGHVS, CDR2 FQNEAQ. Trimming took 1 base from V and 2 from J, leaving 12 bases between them. CDR3 sequence reads: CASSLGRGWGNQPQHF. The CDR3 DNA is TGTGCCAGCAGCTTAGGGAGGGGCTGGGGCAATCAGCCCCAGCATTTT.

Many counts were recorded for this clonotype. This chain links TRBV5-1 with TRBJ2-7; 8 nucleotides align to TRBD2. Germline values: CDR1 SGHRS, CDR2 YFSETQ. The trim removed 4 bases at V and 4 bases at J, leaving 13 bases unmatched. The CDR3 totals 16 residues. CDR3 sequence reads: CASSTTRSGSRYEQYF. The CDR3 region has the DNA TGCGCCAGCAGCACTACCAGGAGCGGGAGCAGGTACGAGCAGTACTTC.

In this sample, this clonotype turned up many times. CDR3 nucleotides: TGTGCCAGCACTCCGGGGGTAGCGGACCAAGAGACCCAGTACTTC. The encoded protein is CASTPGVADQETQYF. This chain links TRBV6-2 or TRBV6-3 with TRBJ2-5, with D perhaps TRBD2 (6 bases). This CDR3 spans 15 amino acids. Germline CDR1 MNHEY, CDR2 SVGEGT. The V gene lost 7 bases and the J gene lost 0 bases, with 15 bases spanning the gap.

This clonotype was counted at least ten times. V is TRBV6-1 and J is TRBJ1-6, with 8 bases aligning to TRBD1. This CDR3 spans 14 amino acids. V trimming: 6 bases; J trimming: 7 bases; junction bases outside the gene matches: 5. Germline V gives CDR1 MNHNS, CDR2 SASEGT. The CDR3 sequence: CASSEDRVNSPLHF. The CDR3 bases are TGTGCCAGCAGCGAGGACAGGGTGAATTCACCCCTCCACTTT.